These 8 T cell receptor beta chains were all obtained from the same sample, sequenced in a study of response to subunit inactivated influenza vaccine. Using its own MiXCR run on the RT-PCR reads, TCRdb lists one record per CDR3 protein. Counted here are about 800,000 distinct CDR3 sequences, around 20% occurring once; the ten biggest clones make up around 9.6%. The material sequenced was PBMCs from blood, taken less than 6 days after vaccination. The source is a man aged 50 to 60 who received an inactivated influenza vaccine.

The chain recombines TRBV6-5 with TRBJ2-1; the match to TRBD2 covers 7 bases. The junction had 8 bases not matched to a gene; V was cut back by 3 bases and J by 9 bases. Germline values: CDR1 MNHEY, CDR2 SVGAGI. The CDR3 spans 14 residues. For the CDR3, the DNA is TGTGCCAGCAGTTATTCCGGGACTATGGCTGAGCAGTTCTTC. Its protein is CASSYSGTMAEQFF.

The chain joins TRBV5-1 to TRBJ2-7; TRBD1 is a possible D gene (5 bases). V was shortened by 1 base and J by 5 bases, with 13 bases between the two germline ends. Germline lookup yields CDR1 SGHRS and CDR2 YFSETQ. This CDR3 region has 14 residues. CDR3 amino acids: CASSLYRIQDEQYF. The DNA of the CDR3 is TGCGCCAGCAGCTTGTACAGGATACAAGACGAGCAGTACTTC.

This clonotype has just a few counts. The chain recombines TRBV4-2 with TRBJ2-1; 11 bases align to TRBD2. There are 15 residues in the CDR3. Trimming took 0 bases from V and 10 from J; bases not matched to a gene: 5. From germline, CDR1 is LGHNA and CDR2 YNFKEQ. The CDR3 DNA follows: TGTGCCAGCAGCCAAGAACTAGCGGGAGCGCAGGAGCAGTTCTTC. Its protein product is CASSQELAGAQEQFF.

This chain uses TRBV28 with TRBJ2-1; unclear D gene. Germline CDR1 is MDHEN and CDR2 is SYDVKM. The CDR3 extends over 15 amino acids. V lost 5 bases and J lost 9, with 20 bases in between. CDR3 sequence: CASSINSNTATEQFF. The CDR3 bases are TGTGCCAGCAGTATCAACTCTAACACCGCCACTGAGCAGTTCTTC.

This clonotype has just a few counts. This chain links TRBV9 with TRBJ2-3, with D possibly called TRBD1 or TRBD2 (5 bases each). CDR1 SGDLS and CDR2 YYNGEE come from the germline V gene. The V end lost 0 bases, the J end lost 2 bases, and 16 bases lay between the germline ends. There are 17 residues in the CDR3. The CDR3 is CASSVEARGPITDTQYF. Written as DNA, the CDR3 is TGTGCCAGCAGCGTAGAGGCTAGGGGACCGATCACAGATACGCAGTATTTT. The entire variable domain, with the rest obtained from reference TRBV9 and TRBJ2-3, is as follows: DSGVTQTPKHLITATGQRVTLRCSPRSGDLSVYWYQQSLDQGLQFLIQYYNGEERAKGNILERFSAQQFPDLHSELNLSSLELGDSALYFCASSVEARGPITDTQYFGPGTRLTVL.

The J gene is TRBJ2-1, the V gene TRBV27, with TRBD2 matching 9 bases. The junction had 8 bases not matched to a gene; V was cut back by 6 bases and J by 5 bases. The CDR3 runs to 15 residues. In germline, CDR1 is MNHEY, CDR2 SMNVEV (reference sequence). Written as DNA, the CDR3 is TGTGCCAGCAGCGCCGTAGCGGGGGTGAACAATGAGCAGTTCTTC. It specifies CASSAVAGVNNEQFF.

This chain joins TRBV7-9 and TRBJ2-1; maybe TRBD2 (6 bases). Germline CDR1 SEHNR, CDR2 FQNEAQ (reference sequence). Trimming took off 4 bases at V and 6 bases at J, with 10 bases between the two ends. This CDR3 is 13 amino acids long. This CDR3 is CASSSTRTNEQFF. The CDR3 DNA follows: TGTGCCAGCAGCTCGACTAGAACCAATGAGCAGTTCTTC.

The chain joins TRBV20-1 to TRBJ2-3; D call uncertain. CDR1 is DFQATT, CDR2 SNEGSKA, per germline (reference sequence). The CDR3 spans 13 residues. The V gene lost 1 base and the J gene lost 6 bases, with 11 bases spanning the gap. The CDR3 loop reads CSARAHYGDTQYF. In DNA form, the CDR3 reads TGCAGTGCTAGAGCACATTACGGGGATACGCAGTATTTT.